The rows below give T cell receptor beta chains drawn from one sample of a study of OX40 agonist ivuxolimab in advanced cancers. Sequencing used immunoSEQ multiplex PCR; TCRdb keeps in-frame clones, though not all of them. The sample shows 50,000 to 70,000 clones, approximately 90% of them seen only once. The sequencing here drew on CD4+ or CD8+ T cells sorted from blood, taken in a trial of the OX40 agonist ivuxolimab. Every receptor here comes from an adult with an advanced solid tumor such as melanoma, head and neck, liver or kidney cancer. The CDR3 runs from the conserved cysteine through the conserved F or W. A D gene is named only where the DNA matches it firmly. Clone size is stated in some rows and not others, as once, few, many or a class when expanded.

D	V	length	J	size	CDR3	DNA
NA	TRBV23-1	14	TRBJ1-2	NA	CARTNWGANYGYTF	TGCGCCAGGACCAACTGGGGAGCTAACTATGGCTACACCTTC
NA	TRBV27	14	TRBJ2-1	NA	CASGGGGARSEQFF	TGTGCCAGCGGAGGTGGGGGGGCCAGGAGTGAGCAGTTCTTC
NA	TRBV2	15	TRBJ2-7	NA	CASSEGPGFSYEQYF	TGTGCCAGCAGTGAAGGGCCAGGGTTCTCCTACGAGCAGTACTTC
NA	TRBV29-1	12	TRBJ1-1	NA	CSATGGNSEAFF	TGCAGCGCCACGGGAGGGAACTCTGAAGCTTTCTTT
NA	TRBV28	13	TRBJ2-7	NA	CASSLFGTYEQYF	TGTGCCAGCAGTTTATTTGGAACCTACGAGCAGTACTTC
NA	TRBV5-1	15	TRBJ2-6	NA	CASSLGSSGANVLTF	TGCGCCAGCAGCTTAGGGAGCTCTGGGGCCAACGTCCTGACTTTC
TRBD1	TRBV14	16	TRBJ2-7	NA	CASSQVGTGLRYEQYF	TGTGCCAGCAGCCAAGTCGGGACAGGACTACGCTACGAGCAGTACTTC
NA	TRBV27	16	TRBJ1-6	NA	CASSLRESSYNSPLHF	TGTGCCAGCAGTCTTCGGGAGAGCTCCTATAATTCACCCCTCCACTTT
NA	TRBV7-9	12	TRBJ1-5	NA	CASSLVAGPKHF	TGTGCCAGCAGCTTAGTGGCAGGGCCAAAGCATTTT
TRBD2	TRBV7-3	16	TRBJ2-1	NA	CASSSPTSGRRSEQFF	TGTGCCAGCAGCTCCCCGACTAGCGGGAGGAGGAGTGAGCAGTTCTTC
NA	TRBV5-5	14	TRBJ1-2	once	CASSSWEGGYGYTF	TGTGCCAGCAGCTCCTGGGAAGGAGGCTATGGCTACACCTTC
TRBD2	TRBV25-1	15	TRBJ2-7	few	CASSEYGTSVSEQYF	TGTGCCAGCAGTGAATATGGGACTAGCGTATCCGAGCAGTACTTC
NA	TRBV19	14	TRBJ2-6	NA	CASSIGFGANVLTF	TGTGCCAGTAGTATAGGGTTCGGGGCCAACGTCCTGACTTTC
NA	TRBV23-1	14	TRBJ1-6	once	CASSQVTDNSPLHF	TGCGCCAGCAGTCAAGTGACAGATAATTCACCCCTCCACTTT
NA	TRBV28	14	TRBJ2-1	NA	CASSLHRTYYEQFF	TGTGCCAGCAGTTTACACCGTACGTATTATGAGCAGTTCTTC
NA	TRBV7-6	15	TRBJ1-5	NA	CASSLDWNSNQPQHF	TGTGCCAGCAGCTTAGACTGGAATAGCAATCAGCCCCAGCATTTT
TRBD2	TRBV7-6	16	TRBJ2-1	NA	CASSLGLAGGLNEQFF	TGTGCCAGCAGCTTAGGTCTAGCGGGGGGGCTCAATGAGCAGTTCTTC
TRBD2	TRBV28	16	TRBJ2-7	NA	CASSVPLAGAAYEQYF	TGTGCCAGCAGTGTACCTTTAGCGGGAGCGGCCTACGAGCAGTACTTC
NA	TRBV7-9	12	TRBJ2-1	NA	CASSSKGNEQFF	TGTGCCAGCAGCTCAAAGGGCAATGAGCAGTTCTTC
NA	TRBV11-1	13	TRBJ2-7	once	CASSLPGVYEQYF	TGTGCCAGCAGCTTACCAGGGGTGTACGAGCAGTACTTC
TRBD2	TRBV19	14	TRBJ2-7	NA	CASSIDGGAYEQYF	TGTGCCAGTAGTATAGATGGGGGGGCCTACGAGCAGTACTTC
TRBD2	TRBV27	13	TRBJ2-1	NA	CASSSGTSNEQFF	TGTGCCAGCAGTTCCGGGACTAGCAATGAGCAGTTCTTC
TRBD1	TRBV29-1	12	TRBJ2-7	medium-sized	CSGGQGAYEQYF	TGCAGCGGGGGACAGGGGGCCTACGAGCAGTACTTC
NA	TRBV30	13	TRBJ2-5	NA	CAWSVQGSVEQYF	TGTGCCTGGAGTGTACAGGGTAGCGTGGAGCAGTACTTC
NA	TRBV5-1	14	TRBJ2-2	NA	CASSSYRNTGELFF	TGCGCCAGCAGCTCCTACAGGAACACCGGGGAGCTGTTTTTT
NA	TRBV7-9	13	TRBJ1-1	NA	CASSHQENTEAFF	TGTGCCAGCAGCCATCAGGAGAACACTGAAGCTTTCTTT
NA	TRBV14	14	TRBJ1-2	NA	CASSPDGFYYGYTF	TGTGCCAGCAGCCCAGACGGATTTTACTATGGCTACACCTTC
NA	TRBV25-1	13	TRBJ1-1	NA	CASSKRGAPEAFF	TGTGCCAGCAGTAAAAGGGGGGCCCCTGAAGCTTTCTTT
TRBD1	TRBV10-1	13	TRBJ2-1	NA	CASTRTGGNEQFF	TGCGCCAGCACCCGGACAGGGGGAAATGAGCAGTTCTTC
NA	TRBV10-3	16	TRBJ1-1	once	CAISDRGAAMNTEAFF	TGTGCCATCAGTGACCGGGGGGCAGCCATGAACACTGAAGCTTTCTTT
NA	TRBV4-1	16	TRBJ2-2	NA	CASSQVLGDLSGELFF	TGCGCCAGCAGCCAAGTTCTGGGGGATCTGAGCGGGGAGCTGTTTTTT
TRBD1	TRBV28	14	TRBJ2-7	NA	CASSFRQGASEQYF	TGTGCCAGCAGTTTTCGACAGGGGGCAAGCGAGCAGTACTTC
TRBD2	TRBV7-2	15	TRBJ2-3	NA	CASSFGGGTTDTQYF	TGTGCCAGCAGCTTCGGCGGGGGGACCACAGATACGCAGTATTTT
TRBD2	TRBV2	14	TRBJ2-1	NA	CASKSGRDYNEQFF	TGTGCCAGCAAAAGCGGGAGAGACTACAATGAGCAGTTCTTC
TRBD1	TRBV14	14	TRBJ2-7	NA	CASSQVTGGYEQYF	TGTGCCAGCAGCCAAGTAACAGGGGGCTACGAGCAGTACTTC
TRBD1	TRBV5-1	16	TRBJ1-1	NA	CASSLERTGGRTEAFF	TGCGCCAGCAGCTTGGAACGGACAGGGGGGCGAACTGAAGCTTTCTTT
NA	TRBV14	14	TRBJ2-3	NA	CASSAWDLKDTQYF	TGTGCCAGCAGCGCCTGGGACCTCAAGGATACGCAGTATTTT
TRBD2	TRBV4-2	15	TRBJ2-1	NA	CASSLPAGPYNEQFF	TGTGCCAGCAGCCTACCAGCGGGGCCCTACAATGAGCAGTTCTTC